This TCR beta chain originates from a study of T-cell reconstitution after alpha-beta-depleted transplantation in children. Unique molecular identifiers featured in how the TCRbeta library was prepared. MiXCR was run by TCRdb on the PCR reads, yielding one entry per CDR3 protein. The sample has about 690,000 distinct CDR3 sequences; approximately 16% are singletons. This clonotype was detected many times. Source: PBMCs from the stem cell graft donor, taken from the stem cell graft. This receptor was identified in a human donor who donated a stem cell graft to a child with acute myeloid leukemia.

CDR3 in DNA: TGTGCCAGCAGTCCCAGGGGTGGGAGGACTGAAGCTTTCTTT. Protein sequence: CASSPRGGRTEAFF. J is TRBJ1-1 and V is TRBV12-3 or TRBV12-4; D is perhaps TRBD1 (6 bases). The germline V and J ends were trimmed by 5 bases and 5 bases, with 15 bases remaining between them. This CDR3 has 14 amino acids.